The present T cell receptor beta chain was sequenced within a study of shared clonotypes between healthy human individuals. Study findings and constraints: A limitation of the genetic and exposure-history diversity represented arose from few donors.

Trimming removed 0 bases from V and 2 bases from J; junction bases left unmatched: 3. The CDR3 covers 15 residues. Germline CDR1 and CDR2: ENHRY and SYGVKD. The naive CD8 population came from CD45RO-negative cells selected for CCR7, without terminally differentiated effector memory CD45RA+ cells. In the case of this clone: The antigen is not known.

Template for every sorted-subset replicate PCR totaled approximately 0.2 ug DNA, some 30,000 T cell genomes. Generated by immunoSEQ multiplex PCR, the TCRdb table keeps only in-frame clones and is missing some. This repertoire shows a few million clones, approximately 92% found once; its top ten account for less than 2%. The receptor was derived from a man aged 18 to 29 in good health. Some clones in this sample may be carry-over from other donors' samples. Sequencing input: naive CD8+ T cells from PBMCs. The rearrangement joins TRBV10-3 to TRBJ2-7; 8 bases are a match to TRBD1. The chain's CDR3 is CAISESRGRTYEQYF. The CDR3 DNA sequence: TGTGCCATCAGTGAGTCCAGGGGGCGCACCTACGAGCAGTACTTC.